Each of the 13 T cell receptor beta chains below was sequenced from the same sample in a study of neurological immune-mediated disorders (dated by TCRdb to 2018 to 2020). Libraries came from 5' RACE. Sequenced using an Illumina HiSeq 2500. TCRdb reprocessed the public reads (quality trimming at Q25 with fastp, clone calling with MiXCR) and kept in-frame beta chains. CDR3 protein duplicates are merged, each entry listing the most common genes and DNA. The sample profile shows some 4,500 distinct CDR3 sequences; 20% to 25% of them were found once. The top ten clonotypes cover about 40% of the sample. Specimen: CD8+ T cells from blood. Receptor source: a woman aged 55-75 years with HTLV-1-associated myelopathy (HAM/TSP).

The table lists this clonotype with many counts. The chain couples TRBV6-2 or TRBV6-3 to TRBJ2-7, with 12 bases lining up with TRBD2. CDR3 size: 16 residues. V lost 6 bases to trimming and J lost 4 bases; unmatched junction nucleotides: 10. From germline, CDR1 is MNHEY and CDR2 SVGEGT. This CDR3 reads CASSWATSGGPYEQYF. The CDR3 coding sequence is TGTGCCAGCAGCTGGGCCACTAGCGGGGGGCCGTACGAGCAGTACTTC.

In its sample, this clonotype is medium-sized. The chain uses TRBV20-1 and TRBJ2-7, with D perhaps assigned TRBD1 or TRBD2 (6 bases each). V shed 7 bases and J shed 3 bases, with 16 bases lying between them. Germline assignment: CDR1 DFQATT and CDR2 SNEGSKA (reference sequence). This CDR3 is built from 13 residues. DNA for the CDR3: TGCAGTGGACAGGCCGGGGGATTCTACGAGCAGTACTTC. Protein product: CSGQAGGFYEQYF.

Many counts were recorded for this clonotype. This sequence joins TRBV7-2 and TRBJ2-7, with D tentatively TRBD1 or TRBD2 (5 bases each). V was clipped by 3 bases and J by 0 bases, with 18 bases between them. This CDR3 comprises 17 residues. CDR1 and CDR2 from the germline V gene are SGHTA and FQGNSA. This chain's CDR3 is CASSFPRGPGRSYEQYF. Here the CDR3 DNA reads TGTGCCAGCAGCTTCCCCCGGGGCCCAGGGCGCTCCTACGAGCAGTACTTC.

This clonotype is termed medium-sized. The J gene is TRBJ1-2, the V gene TRBV20-1; 7 bases are shared with TRBD1. V gave up 6 bases and J gave up 0 bases; unmatched junction bases: 4. CDR1 DFQATT and CDR2 SNEGSKA come from the germline V gene (reference sequence). This CDR3 region has 13 residues. The CDR3 spells CSAGDSTNYGYTF. The CDR3 coding sequence is TGCAGTGCAGGGGACAGTACTAACTATGGCTACACCTTC.

The chain couples TRBV28 to TRBJ2-7; perhaps TRBD1 as D (6 bases). Between the trimmed V and J ends, which lost 6 bases and 3 bases, there was a span of 15 bases. The CDR3 extends over 14 amino acids. Germline V gene sequence: CDR1 MDHEN, CDR2 SYDVKM. In nucleotides, the CDR3 is TGTGCCAGCAGGGCCTCAGGGGCCCTCTACGAGCAGTACTTC. Translation: CASRASGALYEQYF.

The V gene is TRBV10-3, the J gene TRBJ1-2; D gene unclear. The CDR3 extends over 15 amino acids. Germline-derived CDR1 and CDR2 are ENHRY and SYGVKD. V lost 0 bases, J lost 8 bases, and 16 bases lay in between. CDR3 protein: CAISESWPVKYGYTF. The DNA for the CDR3 is TGTGCCATCAGTGAGTCGTGGCCAGTCAAATACGGCTACACCTTC.

This clonotype is labeled medium-sized. This chain links TRBV6-2 or TRBV6-3 with TRBJ2-7, with D maybe TRBD2 (6 bases). V was pared by 2 bases and J by 3 bases, with 14 bases between. The V gene's germline CDR1 is MNHEY and CDR2 SVGEGT. CDR3 length equals 15 residues. The CDR3 region is CASSYPRGGNYEQYF. Written as DNA, the CDR3 is TGTGCCAGCAGTTACCCCCGGGGCGGGAACTACGAGCAGTACTTC.

This clonotype was seen ten or more times. The rearrangement links TRBV20-1 to TRBJ2-7, with TRBD2 as a possible D gene (5 bases). Germline CDR1 and CDR2: DFQATT and SNEGSKA (reference sequence). The CDR3 length is 12 residues. The V and J ends lost 3 bases and 0 bases respectively, with 6 bases between them. The CDR3 protein is CSARGSSYEQYF. The CDR3 nucleotides are TGCAGTGCTAGGGGGAGCTCCTACGAGCAGTACTTC.

This clonotype qualifies as medium-sized. This chain joins TRBV3-1 and TRBJ2-1; D not resolved. V dropped 6 bases and J dropped 2 bases, with 2 bases sitting between them. The germline V gene encodes CDR1 LGHDT and CDR2 YNNKEL (reference sequence). CDR3 length equals 11 residues. In DNA form, the CDR3 reads TGTGCCAGCAGAACCTACAATGAGCAGTTCTTC. Translated: CASRTYNEQFF.

This clonotype is judged medium-sized (0.01 to 0.1%). V is TRBV5-6 and J is TRBJ2-5; tentatively, D is TRBD1 or TRBD2 (6 bases each). CDR3 length equals 16 residues. V was cut by 3 bases and J by 4 bases, with 19 bases left in between. Per the germline V gene, CDR1 is SGHDT and CDR2 is YYEEEE. The CDR3 sequence is CASSSRGDSWGETQYF. The CDR3, as DNA: TGTGCCAGCAGCTCTAGGGGGGACTCATGGGGAGAGACCCAGTACTTC. Full variable domain (rest looked up from reference TRBV5-6 and TRBJ2-5): DAGVTQSPTHLIKTRGQQVTLRCSPKSGHDTVSWYQQALGQGPQFIFQYYEEEERQRGNFPDRFSGHQFPNYSSELNVNALLLGDSALYLCASSSRGDSWGETQYFGPGTRLLVL.

In its sample, this clonotype ranks as medium-sized (0.01 to 0.1%). CDR3 nucleotide sequence: TGCGCCAGCAGCCAAGGGGGGATTGAGGGAGCTAGCAATGAGCAGTTCTTC. Translation: CASSQGGIEGASNEQFF. This chain joins TRBV4-3 and TRBJ2-1; D may match TRBD1 or TRBD2 (5 bases each). The CDR3 is made up of 17 amino acids. The V and J ends lost 1 base and 6 bases respectively, with 19 bases between them. CDR1 LGHNA and CDR2 YSLEER come from the germline V gene.

This clonotype was counted ten times or more. This rearrangement joins TRBV6-6 to TRBJ1-1; D is undetermined. CDR3 length: 11 amino acids. Germline-derived CDR1 and CDR2 are MNHNY and SVGAGI (reference sequence). Trimming cost V 6 bases and J 6 bases, with 8 bases left between them. The DNA of the CDR3 is TGTGCCAGCAGAGATACCCCTGAAGCTTTCTTT. It is translated as CASRDTPEAFF.

This clonotype was observed at least ten times. The CDR3 DNA follows: TGTGCCAGCAGCCTTGCGTACGAGCAGTACTTC. This translates into CASSLAYEQYF. The chain combines TRBV14 with TRBJ2-7; no definite D call. Trimming shortened V by 4 bases and J by 4 bases, and 5 bases separated the two germline ends. The CDR3 sequence is 11 residues long. Germline V gene lookup returns CDR1 SGHDN and CDR2 FVKESK.